These 29 T cell receptor beta chains originate from one sample sequenced in a study of cytotoxic CD8 clonotypes in ibrutinib-treated CLL. Sequenced by immunoSEQ multiplex PCR; TCRdb stores in-frame clones only, minus some. The profile shows fewer than 150,000 clones, 84% of them singletons. The sample in question was PBMCs, obtained after 24 months of ibrutinib treatment. These receptors were taken from a human donor with chronic lymphocytic leukemia.

The chain joins TRBV13 to TRBJ1-2; D remains ambiguous. In germline, CDR1 is PRHDT, CDR2 FYEKMQ (reference sequence). Deletions cut 5 bases from V and 5 bases from J, with 12 bases between. The CDR3 covers 13 residues. For the CDR3, the DNA is TGTGCCAGCAGCCCCCGGGTGGGGTATGGCTACACCTTC. Its translation: CASSPRVGYGYTF.

The chain carries TRBV6-5 and TRBJ1-5; 7 positions match TRBD1. J was trimmed by 5 bases and V by 10 bases; bases with no gene match: 5. The CDR3 covers 12 residues. Germline CDR1 reads MNHEY; CDR2 reads SVGAGI. CDR3 nucleotide sequence: TGTGCCACACGACAGGGAGATCAGCCCCAGCATTTT. Its translation: CATRQGDQPQHF.

The CDR3 region has the DNA TGTGCCAGCAGTGAAGCCCCCGTGAGAGGCAGCAATCAGCCCCAGCATTTT. Amino acid sequence: CASSEAPVRGSNQPQHF. V gene TRBV6-1 combines with J gene TRBJ1-5; D is uncertain. V lost 0 bases and J 1 base, leaving 13 bases between the germline ends. The CDR3 is made up of 17 amino acids. CDR1 MNHNS and CDR2 SASEGT come from the germline V gene.

The chain links TRBV18 to TRBJ2-4; no firm D call. The CDR3 is 15 residues long. Trimming took 5 bases from V and 0 from J, leaving 11 bases between them. Germline-derived CDR1 and CDR2 are KGHSH and LQKENI. CDR3 DNA: TGTGCCAGCTCAAACTCACAGTTAGCCAAAAACATTCAGTACTTC. Its translation is CASSNSQLAKNIQYF.

The chain carries TRBV11-3 and TRBJ2-5, with D possibly TRBD1 on 8 matching bases. V was shortened by 5 bases and J by 5 bases, with 12 bases between the two germline ends. CDR3 length: 13 amino acids. Looked up from germline, CDR1 is SGHNT and CDR2 is YENEEA. The CDR3 region is CASSHRGGETQYF. CDR3 sequence (DNA): TGTGCCAGCAGCCACAGGGGGGGCGAGACCCAGTACTTC.

The table lists this clone with a count of one. This chain uses TRBV4-3 with TRBJ2-2; 9 nucleotides align to TRBD2. The CDR3 covers 16 residues. The V gene end was trimmed by 2 bases and the J gene end by 7 bases; junction bases not matched to a gene: 8. The germline V gene encodes CDR1 LGHNA and CDR2 YSLEER. The CDR3 DNA reads TGCGCCAGCAGCCAATATGGCGGGGGGGCGGTCGGGGAGCTGTTTTTT. The encoded protein is CASSQYGGGAVGELFF.

CDR3 loop: CASSLQWGSTDTQYF. In DNA, the CDR3 is TGTGCCAGCAGCTTACAGTGGGGTAGCACAGATACGCAGTATTTT. This chain connects TRBV7-2 to TRBJ2-3, with D uncertain. Trimming took off 2 bases at V and 0 bases at J, with 9 bases between the two ends. This CDR3 has 15 residues. The germline CDR1 and CDR2 sequences are SGHTA and FQGNSA.

This clone appeared once. The chain employs TRBV7-8 and TRBJ2-2, with a possible D match to TRBD2 (5 bases). Trimming cost V 1 base and J 9 bases, with 18 bases left between them. The CDR3 is 16 amino acids. Germline lookup yields CDR1 SGHVS and CDR2 FQNEAQ. The DNA for the CDR3 is TGTGCCAGCAGCTTAGAGGTCGGGGAAAGGGCCCGGGAGCTGTTTTTT. This sequence encodes CASSLEVGERARELFF.

This rearrangement joins TRBV7-9 to TRBJ2-7, with TRBD1 matching over 7 bases. V trimming: 6 bases; J trimming: 2 bases; junction bases outside the gene matches: 7. The CDR3 has 14 residues. Germline lookup yields CDR1 SEHNR and CDR2 FQNEAQ (reference sequence). CDR3 sequence: CASSSAGTAYEQYF. DNA of the CDR3: TGTGCCAGCAGTTCCGCCGGGACAGCCTACGAGCAGTACTTC.

CDR3 region: CASSSRPSSYEQYF. The CDR3 DNA is TGTGCCAGCAGCTCCCGTCCTAGCTCCTACGAGCAGTACTTC. The rearrangement joins TRBV7-8 to TRBJ2-7; D unresolved. V shed 4 bases and J shed 0 bases, with 10 bases lying between them. The germline V gene encodes CDR1 SGHVS and CDR2 FQNEAQ. This CDR3 contains 14 residues.

The V call is TRBV7-9, the J call TRBJ2-5; TRBD2 agrees at 8 bases. Trimming removed 3 bases from V and 2 bases from J; junction bases left unmatched: 5. Germline V gene data show CDR1 as SEHNR and CDR2 as FQNEAQ (reference sequence). CDR3 size: 15 residues. The CDR3 here is CASSFLAGTQETQYF. CDR3 nucleotides: TGTGCCAGCAGCTTCTTAGCGGGGACTCAAGAGACCCAGTACTTC.

This chain connects TRBV7-9 to TRBJ1-1; D remains ambiguous. Trimming removed 5 bases at V and 3 bases at J, with 10 bases between. CDR1 SEHNR and CDR2 FQNEAQ come from the germline V gene (reference sequence). This CDR3 region has 13 residues. DNA of the CDR3: TGTGCCAGCAGCCTAAGGTGGGACACTGAAGCTTTCTTT. Protein: CASSLRWDTEAFF.

The genes are TRBV6-5 and TRBJ2-5; D tentatively fits TRBD1 or TRBD2 (5 bases each). Germline CDR1 reads MNHEY; CDR2 reads SVGAGI. The CDR3 has 15 amino acids. Trimming pared 4 bases from V and 4 bases from J, leaving 16 bases between. CDR3 DNA: TGTGCCAGCAGTTCCACGGGGCTCATTCCAGAGACCCAGTACTTC. Amino acids: CASSSTGLIPETQYF.

This clone was counted once. V gene TRBV5-6 combines with J gene TRBJ1-1; possibly TRBD1 for D (6 bases). The CDR3 is made up of 16 amino acids. V lost 3 bases, J lost 2 bases, and 17 bases lay in between. Germline values: CDR1 SGHDT, CDR2 YYEEEE. The DNA for the CDR3 is TGTGCCAGCAGCTCTGGAACCGACAGGATAAACACTGAAGCTTTCTTT. It is translated as CASSSGTDRINTEAFF.

The chain recombines TRBV2 with TRBJ1-1; 8 positions match TRBD1. V lost 11 bases and J lost 11; bases outside the gene matches: 10. Germline CDR1 reads SNHLY; CDR2 reads FYNNEI. CDR3 length: 11 amino acids. CDR3 residues: CAVLGQGEAFF. CDR3 bases: TGTGCCGTACTTGGACAGGGAGAGGCTTTCTTT.

The chain couples TRBV10-3 to TRBJ2-5; TRBD2 matches at 11 bases. CDR1 and CDR2 from the germline V gene are ENHRY and SYGVKD. CDR3 length: 16 amino acids. Losses at the gene ends were 3 bases for V and 1 base for J; bases not matched to a gene: 4. The CDR3 nucleotides read TGTGCCATCAGTGACCCGGGACTAGCGGCCCAAGAGACCCAGTACTTC. It specifies CAISDPGLAAQETQYF.

The chain combines TRBV30 with TRBJ2-6; the D gene is possibly TRBD2 (6 bases). Germline-derived CDR1 and CDR2 are GTSNPN and SVGIG (reference sequence). This CDR3 has 19 amino acids. Trimming took off 0 bases at V and 1 base at J, with 19 bases between the two ends. The CDR3 loop is CAWSVRSLGTWSGANVLTF. Here the CDR3 DNA reads TGTGCCTGGAGTGTACGATCCCTTGGGACTTGGTCTGGGGCCAACGTCCTGACTTTC.

The gene calls are TRBV6-1 and TRBJ1-2; TRBD1 is a possible D gene (6 bases). The CDR3 length is 18 residues. V lost 2 bases to trimming and J lost 0 bases, with 19 bases between them. Germline V gene data show CDR1 as MNHNS and CDR2 as SASEGT. In DNA, the CDR3 is TGTGCCAGCAGTGAATGGAGGGGGAGTAAGAAACCTAACTATGGCTACACCTTC. Translation: CASSEWRGSKKPNYGYTF.

The CDR3 nucleotides are TGTGCCAGCAGCCAAGAAGACAGGGACTATGGCTACACCTTC. Its translation is CASSQEDRDYGYTF. This chain links TRBV4-2 with TRBJ1-2, with TRBD1 matching 7 bases. The CDR3 runs to 14 residues. The germline gives CDR1 LGHNA, CDR2 YNFKEQ. V lost 0 bases to trimming and J lost 3 bases; unmatched junction nucleotides: 1.

The chain is built from TRBV9 and TRBJ2-2; no clear D gene. Trimming shortened V by 9 bases and J by 0 bases, and 15 bases separated the two germline ends. Germline V gene data show CDR1 as SGDLS and CDR2 as YYNGEE. CDR3 length equals 15 residues. CDR3 residues: CATAPGETNTGELFF. The CDR3 DNA sequence: TGTGCCACCGCACCGGGTGAAACGAACACCGGGGAGCTGTTTTTT.

As concerns this clone: Other DNA sequences in the same sample also yield this CDR3. This chain links TRBV7-9 with TRBJ2-7, with D maybe TRBD1 (9 bases). The CDR3 length is 16 residues. V was cut by 4 bases and J by 5 bases, with 21 bases left in between. Germline CDR1 and CDR2: SEHNR and FQNEAQ (reference sequence). The CDR3 DNA follows: TGTGCCAGCAGCTCGGGGGGGCGTACAGGGGGCCACGAGCAGTACTTC. Amino acid sequence: CASSSGGRTGGHEQYF.

The chain uses TRBV27 and TRBJ1-6; the D is unclear. Trimming took off 7 bases at V and 0 bases at J, with 13 bases between the two ends. CDR3 length: 16 amino acids. Germline values: CDR1 MNHEY, CDR2 SMNVEV (reference sequence). CDR3 sequence: CASTLSLSSYNSPLHF. The DNA for the CDR3 is TGTGCCAGCACCCTTTCCCTTAGCTCCTATAATTCACCCCTCCACTTT.

The chain combines TRBV2 with TRBJ1-4; D ambiguous. The germline gives CDR1 SNHLY, CDR2 FYNNEI. Trimming shortened V by 6 bases and J by 0 bases, and 11 bases separated the two germline ends. The CDR3 runs 15 residues. In DNA form, the CDR3 reads TGTGCCAGCAGGTTAGGAGGGTCAACTAATGAAAAACTGTTTTTT. Its translation: CASRLGGSTNEKLFF.

This rearrangement joins TRBV27 to TRBJ2-1; perhaps TRBD1 as D (6 bases). Looked up from germline, CDR1 is MNHEY and CDR2 is SMNVEV (reference sequence). The V gene lost 5 bases and the J gene lost 6 bases, with 17 bases spanning the gap. This CDR3 comprises 15 residues. The CDR3 loop is CASSTRDIGVNEQFF. The CDR3 region has the DNA TGTGCCAGCAGTACCCGGGACATTGGGGTCAATGAGCAGTTCTTC.

This chain uses TRBV6-5 with TRBJ1-6, with D hard to call. The germline gives CDR1 MNHEY, CDR2 SVGAGI. The CDR3 loop spans 14 amino acids. The V gene lost 2 bases and the J gene lost 7 bases, with 9 bases spanning the gap. The DNA of the CDR3 is TGTGCCAGCAGTTACGGGTCTGGGAATTCACCCCTCCACTTT. Translation: CASSYGSGNSPLHF.

CDR3 bases: TGTGCCAGCAGTTCTAAGAGGGTAGCGACCCAGTACTTC. Translating it yields CASSSKRVATQYF. The chain employs TRBV27 and TRBJ2-5; the D gene is possibly TRBD2 (5 bases). The CDR3 totals 13 residues. Deletions cut 4 bases from V and 7 bases from J, with 13 bases between. Germline CDR1 and CDR2: MNHEY and SMNVEV (reference sequence).

The gene calls are TRBV30 and TRBJ2-1, with TRBD2 matching over 7 bases. This CDR3 comprises 16 residues. The J segment lost 6 bases and the V segment lost 4 bases, leaving 15 bases of the junction unmatched. Germline CDR1 and CDR2: GTSNPN and SVGIG (reference sequence). DNA for the CDR3: TGTGCCTGGACCCTAAGGTGGGAGGGGATCGGCAATGAGCAGTTCTTC. Translating it yields CAWTLRWEGIGNEQFF.

V gene TRBV5-5 combines with J gene TRBJ1-5; 7 nucleotides line up with TRBD1. The CDR3 runs to 14 residues. From germline, CDR1 is SGHKS and CDR2 YYEKEE (reference sequence). The ends lost 3 bases at V and 3 bases at J; junction bases unmatched: 3. CDR3 sequence (DNA): TGTGCCAGCAGCTGGGGACAGACCAATCAGCCCCAGCATTTT. Translating gives CASSWGQTNQPQHF.

The rearrangement uses TRBV6-5 and TRBJ2-7; 9 positions agree with TRBD1. V trimming: 5 bases; J trimming: 3 bases; junction bases outside the gene matches: 5. Per the germline V gene, CDR1 is MNHEY and CDR2 is SVGAGI. The CDR3 is made up of 14 amino acids. The CDR3 DNA is TGTGCCAGCAGTAACGGACAGGGGTTCTACGAGCAGTACTTC. It yields the protein CASSNGQGFYEQYF.